This paragraph covers one TCR beta chain sequence. Its antigen is currently not known. Qualities for individual bases were not recorded, and no much larger clone is one base off. TCRbeta CDR3 regions were amplified from genomic DNA by means of the immunoSEQ Assay, a bias-controlled multiplex PCR. As for how the authors treated the data: Within the assay, amplification of reference gene primers was used to estimate how many nucleated cells each sample contained. To quantify the absolute abundance of each unique TCRbeta CDR3 rearrangement, sequence reads were collapsed and filtered. For each sample, productive Simpson clonality was calculated as the square root of Simpson's diversity index across productive rearrangements. TCRdb re-hosts the immuneACCESS table, in-frame sequences only. Its copies lack some clones; in the studies checked, an unresolved V gene accounts for under half of them, and the cause for the rest is not known. For V, J and clone size, that table is used; D and trimming come from the DNA. Present in this sample are tens of thousands of clones, more than 80% of which were seen just once. 1% to 1.5% of the sample comes from the top ten.

The sample comes from a study of blood T cell repertoires in COVID-19 (TCRdb year 2020). About the full investigation: Collaborator samples came from the United States, Italy and Spain and covered acute and convalescent phases of COVID-19. The sample metadata nearly always contained a de-identified subject ID, COVID-19 status, age in years and sex. The prospective study material was composed of cDNA or gDNA derived from T cells, B-cell-depleted T cells, or PBMCs. Deeply sampled blood TCRbeta repertoires from subjects exposed to, actively infected with, or recovered from COVID-19 were included in the dataset. The samples were drawn from the first 160 participants of the ongoing ImmuneRACE study and from roughly 1,300 subjects provided by 6 global collaborators. Where available, HLA class I and class II types were taken from metadata supplied by the sample provider and were not determined by assay-based typing. The repertoires were made available in a free public database intended to serve as a resource for research on the immune response to SARS-CoV-2.

Results and caveats for the whole study, not just this receptor: The quantity of clinical and demographic metadata differed by source and by participant and was supplied without curation.

After removal of 3 bases from V and 6 bases from J, the junction retains 11 bases not matched to a gene. Looking up the germline V gene yields CDR1 SGHRS and CDR2 YFSETQ. Its CDR3 holds 17 amino acids, cysteine through phenylalanine. This entry keeps only the CDR3 DNA: 51 bases, framed from base 1. Collaborating institutions collected whole blood in K2EDTA tubes following their own protocols. For TCRbeta analysis, collaborator samples were shipped as frozen whole blood, as isolated PBMCs, or as DNA extracted from either sample type. The sequence was obtained from an elderly woman with acute or convalescent COVID-19. What was sequenced was peripheral blood. Rearrangement joined TRBV5-1 to TRBJ2-7; TRBD2 matches 14 bases in the middle. The CDR3 corresponds to CASSSGLAGGTSPEQYF. The DNA is TGCGCCAGCAGCTCCGGACTAGCGGGAGGCACGTCGCCCGAGCAGTACTTC.